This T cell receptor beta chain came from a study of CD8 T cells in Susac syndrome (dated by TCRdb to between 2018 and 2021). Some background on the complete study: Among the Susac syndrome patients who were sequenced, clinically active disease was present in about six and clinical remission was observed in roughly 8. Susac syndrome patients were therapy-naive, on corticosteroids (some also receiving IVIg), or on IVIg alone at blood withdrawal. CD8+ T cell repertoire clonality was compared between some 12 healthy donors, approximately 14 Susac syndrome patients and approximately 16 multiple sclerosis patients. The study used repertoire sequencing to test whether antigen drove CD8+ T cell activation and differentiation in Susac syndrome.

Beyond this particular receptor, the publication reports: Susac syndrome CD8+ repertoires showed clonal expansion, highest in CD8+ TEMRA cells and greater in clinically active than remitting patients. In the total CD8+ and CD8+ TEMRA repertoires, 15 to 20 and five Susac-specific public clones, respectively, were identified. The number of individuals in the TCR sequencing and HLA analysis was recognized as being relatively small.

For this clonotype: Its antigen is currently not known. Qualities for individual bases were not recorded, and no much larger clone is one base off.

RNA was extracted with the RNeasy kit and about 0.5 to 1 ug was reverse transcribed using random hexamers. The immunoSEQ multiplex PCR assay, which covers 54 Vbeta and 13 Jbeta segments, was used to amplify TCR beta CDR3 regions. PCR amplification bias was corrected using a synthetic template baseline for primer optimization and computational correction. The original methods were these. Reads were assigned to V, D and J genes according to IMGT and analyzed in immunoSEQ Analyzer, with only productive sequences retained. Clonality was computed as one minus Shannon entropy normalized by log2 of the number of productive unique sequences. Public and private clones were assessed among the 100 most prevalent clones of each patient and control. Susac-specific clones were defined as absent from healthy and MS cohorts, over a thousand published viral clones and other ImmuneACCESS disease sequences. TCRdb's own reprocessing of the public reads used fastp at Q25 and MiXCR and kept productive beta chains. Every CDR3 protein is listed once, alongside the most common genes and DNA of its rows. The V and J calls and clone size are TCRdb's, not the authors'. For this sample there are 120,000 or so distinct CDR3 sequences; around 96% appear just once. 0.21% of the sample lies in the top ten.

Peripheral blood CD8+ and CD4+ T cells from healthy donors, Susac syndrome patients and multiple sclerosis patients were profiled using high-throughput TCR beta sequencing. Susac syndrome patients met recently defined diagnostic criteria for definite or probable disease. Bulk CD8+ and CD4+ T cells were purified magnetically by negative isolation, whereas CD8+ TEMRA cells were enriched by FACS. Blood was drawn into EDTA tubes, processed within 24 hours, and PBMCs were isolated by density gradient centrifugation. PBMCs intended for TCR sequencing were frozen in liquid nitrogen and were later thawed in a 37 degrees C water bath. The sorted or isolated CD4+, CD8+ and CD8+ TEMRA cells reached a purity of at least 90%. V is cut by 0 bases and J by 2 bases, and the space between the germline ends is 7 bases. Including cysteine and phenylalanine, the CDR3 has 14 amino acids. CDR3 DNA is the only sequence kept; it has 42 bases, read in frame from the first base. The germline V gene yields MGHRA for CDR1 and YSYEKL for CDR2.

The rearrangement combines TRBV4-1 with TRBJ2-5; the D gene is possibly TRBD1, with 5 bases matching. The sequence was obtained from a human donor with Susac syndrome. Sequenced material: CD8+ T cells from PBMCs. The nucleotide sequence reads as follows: TGCGCCAGCAGCCAAGATGACAGACAAGAGACCCAGTACTTC. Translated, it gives CASSQDDRQETQYF.